This T cell receptor (beta chain) was captured in a study of lung T cells in sarcoidosis with Löfgren's syndrome. Study at large: Löfgren's syndrome patients were the main repertoire analysis focus. Study-wide results and limits: Löfgren's syndrome patients reportedly showed greatest TRAV12-1 and TRBV2 expansion versus controls. Multiple Löfgren's syndrome patients reportedly shared TRAV12-1 and TRBV2 CDR3 motifs. TRBV2 was the preferred pairing partner of TRAV12-1, with similar CDR3s.

TCRdb independently ran MiXCR on the reads; one entry per CDR3 protein. The table lists more than 900 distinct CDR3 sequences, roughly 20% of them singletons. This clonotype rates as large (0.1 to 1%). Its antigen is not known. With V trimmed by 5 bases and J by 3 bases, 2 bases remained unmatched. CDR1 SNHLY and CDR2 FYNNEI come from the germline V gene. CDR3 length: 13 residues. The receptor was derived from a human donor with sarcoidosis (Löfgren's syndrome or another form), or a control subject (not recorded which). The chain links TRBV2 to TRBJ2-3, with TRBD1 identical over 7 bases. Sequencing was performed on CD4+ T cells from PBMCs. The CDR3 sequence: CASSKQGTDTQYF. The CDR3 DNA is TGTGCCAGCAGTAAACAGGGGACAGATACGCAGTATTTT.